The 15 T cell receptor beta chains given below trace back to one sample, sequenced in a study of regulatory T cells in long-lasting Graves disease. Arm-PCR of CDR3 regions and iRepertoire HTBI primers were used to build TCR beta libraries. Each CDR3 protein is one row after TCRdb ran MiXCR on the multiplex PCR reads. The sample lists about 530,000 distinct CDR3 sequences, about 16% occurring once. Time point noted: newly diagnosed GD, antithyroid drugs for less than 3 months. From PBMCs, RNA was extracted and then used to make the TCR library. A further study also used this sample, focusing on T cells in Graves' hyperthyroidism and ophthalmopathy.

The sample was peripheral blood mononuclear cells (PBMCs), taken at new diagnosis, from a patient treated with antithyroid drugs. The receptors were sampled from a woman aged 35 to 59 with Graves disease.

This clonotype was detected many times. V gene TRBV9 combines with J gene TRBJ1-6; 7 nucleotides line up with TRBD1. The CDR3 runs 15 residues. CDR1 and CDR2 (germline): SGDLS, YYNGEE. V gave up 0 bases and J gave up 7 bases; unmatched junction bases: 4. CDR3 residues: CASSVGGTVNSPLHF. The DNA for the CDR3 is TGTGCCAGCAGCGTAGGCGGGACAGTGAATTCACCCCTCCACTTT.

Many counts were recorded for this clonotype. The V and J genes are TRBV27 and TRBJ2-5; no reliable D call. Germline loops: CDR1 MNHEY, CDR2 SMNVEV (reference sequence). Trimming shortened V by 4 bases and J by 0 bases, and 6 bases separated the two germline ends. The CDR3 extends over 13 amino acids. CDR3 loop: CASSWAYQETQYF. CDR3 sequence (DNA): TGTGCCAGCAGTTGGGCTTACCAAGAGACCCAGTACTTC.

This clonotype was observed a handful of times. The CDR3: CASSYSLPRGFRTDTQYF. The CDR3 nucleotides read TGTGCCAGCAGTTACTCTCTCCCACGGGGCTTCCGCACAGATACGCAGTATTTT. The J gene is TRBJ2-3, the V gene TRBV6-9, with D perhaps being TRBD1 or TRBD2 (5 bases each). This CDR3 is built from 18 residues. Germline-derived CDR1 and CDR2 are MNHGY and SVAAGI. Trimming took off 3 bases at V and 1 base at J, with 20 bases between the two ends.

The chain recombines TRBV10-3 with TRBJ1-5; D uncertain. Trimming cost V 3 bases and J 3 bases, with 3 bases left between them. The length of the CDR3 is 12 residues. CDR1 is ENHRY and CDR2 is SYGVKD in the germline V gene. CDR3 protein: CAISENNQPQHF. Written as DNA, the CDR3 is TGTGCCATCAGTGAAAACAATCAGCCCCAGCATTTT.

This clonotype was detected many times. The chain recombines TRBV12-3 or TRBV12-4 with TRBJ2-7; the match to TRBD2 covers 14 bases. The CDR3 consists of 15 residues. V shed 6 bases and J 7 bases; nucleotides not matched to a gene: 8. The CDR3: CASSKTSGGVREQYF. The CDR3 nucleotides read TGTGCCAGCAGCAAGACTAGCGGGGGGGTTCGGGAGCAGTACTTC.

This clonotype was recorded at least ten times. DNA for the CDR3: TGTGCCAGCAGCCAAGATTCGGGGATGAACACTGAAGCTTTCTTT. It specifies CASSQDSGMNTEAFF. The gene calls are TRBV3-1 and TRBJ1-1; no firm D call. The CDR3 is 15 residues long. The V end was cut by 0 bases, the J end by 0 bases, with 8 bases between. CDR1 is LGHDT, CDR2 YNNKEL, per germline (reference sequence).

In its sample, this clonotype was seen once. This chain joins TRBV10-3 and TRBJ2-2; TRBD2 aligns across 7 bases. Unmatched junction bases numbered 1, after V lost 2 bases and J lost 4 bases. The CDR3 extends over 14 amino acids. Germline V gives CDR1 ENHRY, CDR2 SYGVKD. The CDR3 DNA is TGTGCCATCAGTGAGGTAGCGGGCACCGGGGAGCTGTTTTTT. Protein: CAISEVAGTGELFF.

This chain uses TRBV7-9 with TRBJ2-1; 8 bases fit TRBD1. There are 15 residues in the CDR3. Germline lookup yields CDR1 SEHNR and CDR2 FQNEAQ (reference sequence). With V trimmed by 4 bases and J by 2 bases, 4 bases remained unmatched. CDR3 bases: TGTGCCAGCAGCTCGACAGGGGACCCCTACAATGAGCAGTTCTTC. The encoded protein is CASSSTGDPYNEQFF. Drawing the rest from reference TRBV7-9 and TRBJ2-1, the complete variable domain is DTGVSQNPRHKITKRGQNVTFRCDPISEHNRLYWYRQTLGQGPEFLTYFQNEAQLEKSRLLSDRFSAERPKGSFSTLEIQRTEQGDSAMYLCASSSTGDPYNEQFFGPGTRLTVL.

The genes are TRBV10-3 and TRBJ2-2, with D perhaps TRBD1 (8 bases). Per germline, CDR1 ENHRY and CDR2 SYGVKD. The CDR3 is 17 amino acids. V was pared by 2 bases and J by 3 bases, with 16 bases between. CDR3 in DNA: TGTGCCATCAGTGAGAGGGAGGGGACAGGAGACACCGGGGAGCTGTTTTTT. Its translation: CAISEREGTGDTGELFF.

The CDR3 bases are TGCGCCAGCAGCCAACCGACAGGGGCAGGCTATGGCTACACCTTC. It encodes CASSQPTGAGYGYTF. This chain joins TRBV4-1 and TRBJ1-2; 8 bases fit TRBD1. V trimming: 2 bases; J trimming: 4 bases; junction bases outside the gene matches: 6. In germline, CDR1 is MGHRA, CDR2 YSYEKL. The CDR3 runs 15 residues.

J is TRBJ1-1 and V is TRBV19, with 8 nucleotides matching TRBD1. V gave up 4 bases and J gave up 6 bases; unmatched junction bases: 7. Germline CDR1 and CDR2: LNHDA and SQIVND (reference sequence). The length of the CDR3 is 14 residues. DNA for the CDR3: TGTGCCAGTAGTACTCGACAGGGGTTGGCTGAAGCTTTCTTT. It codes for CASSTRQGLAEAFF.

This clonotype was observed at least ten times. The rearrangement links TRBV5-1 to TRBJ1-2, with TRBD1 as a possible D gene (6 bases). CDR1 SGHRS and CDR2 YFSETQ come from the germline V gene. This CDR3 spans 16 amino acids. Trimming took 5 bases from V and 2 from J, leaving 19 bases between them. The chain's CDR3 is CASRPHTGRGNYGYTF. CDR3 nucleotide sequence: TGCGCCAGCAGGCCGCACACAGGGAGAGGAAACTATGGCTACACCTTC. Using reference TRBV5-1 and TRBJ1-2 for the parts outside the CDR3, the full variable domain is KAGVTQTPRYLIKTRGQQVTLSCSPISGHRSVSWYQQTPGQGLQFLFEYFSETQRNKGNFPGRFSGRQFSNSRSEMNVSTLELGDSALYLCASRPHTGRGNYGYTFGSGTRLTVV.

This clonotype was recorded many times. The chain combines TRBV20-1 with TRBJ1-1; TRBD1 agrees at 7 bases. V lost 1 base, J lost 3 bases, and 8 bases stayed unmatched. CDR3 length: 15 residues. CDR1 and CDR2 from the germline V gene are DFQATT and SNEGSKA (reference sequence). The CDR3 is CSARAAGGLDTEAFF. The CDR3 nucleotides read TGCAGTGCTAGAGCTGCAGGGGGATTGGACACTGAAGCTTTCTTT.

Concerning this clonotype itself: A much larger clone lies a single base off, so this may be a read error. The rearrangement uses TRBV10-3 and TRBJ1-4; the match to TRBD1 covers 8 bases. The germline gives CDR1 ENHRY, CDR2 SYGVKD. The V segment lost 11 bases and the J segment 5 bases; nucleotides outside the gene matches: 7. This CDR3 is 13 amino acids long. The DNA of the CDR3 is TGTGCCTCCCAACAGGGGGTAAATGAAAAACTGTTTTTT. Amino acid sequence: CASQQGVNEKLFF.

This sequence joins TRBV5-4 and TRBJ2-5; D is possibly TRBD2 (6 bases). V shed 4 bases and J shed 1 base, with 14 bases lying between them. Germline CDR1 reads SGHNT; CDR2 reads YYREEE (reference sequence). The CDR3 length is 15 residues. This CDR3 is CASSPGGRSQETQYF. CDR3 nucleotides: TGTGCCAGCAGCCCCGGAGGGCGCAGCCAAGAGACCCAGTACTTC.